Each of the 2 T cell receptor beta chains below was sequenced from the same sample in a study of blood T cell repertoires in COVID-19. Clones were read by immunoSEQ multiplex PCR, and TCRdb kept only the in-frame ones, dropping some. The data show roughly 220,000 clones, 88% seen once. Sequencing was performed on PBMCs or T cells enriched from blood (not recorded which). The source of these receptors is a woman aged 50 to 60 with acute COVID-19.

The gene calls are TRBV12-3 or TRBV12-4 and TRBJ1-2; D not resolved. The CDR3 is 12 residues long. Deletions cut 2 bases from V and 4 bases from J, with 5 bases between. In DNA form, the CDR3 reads TGTGCCAGCAGTTTACCCAGCTATGGCTACACCTTC. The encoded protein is CASSLPSYGYTF.

CDR3 in DNA: TGCGCCAGCAGAATATTAGCGGGAGGCCTCACCGGGGAGCTGTTTTTT. Translation: CASRILAGGLTGELFF. The chain joins TRBV5-1 to TRBJ2-2; 10 positions agree with TRBD2. This CDR3 comprises 16 residues. Germline V gene data show CDR1 as SGHRS and CDR2 as YFSETQ. J lost 4 bases, V lost 5 bases, and 8 bases had no gene match.